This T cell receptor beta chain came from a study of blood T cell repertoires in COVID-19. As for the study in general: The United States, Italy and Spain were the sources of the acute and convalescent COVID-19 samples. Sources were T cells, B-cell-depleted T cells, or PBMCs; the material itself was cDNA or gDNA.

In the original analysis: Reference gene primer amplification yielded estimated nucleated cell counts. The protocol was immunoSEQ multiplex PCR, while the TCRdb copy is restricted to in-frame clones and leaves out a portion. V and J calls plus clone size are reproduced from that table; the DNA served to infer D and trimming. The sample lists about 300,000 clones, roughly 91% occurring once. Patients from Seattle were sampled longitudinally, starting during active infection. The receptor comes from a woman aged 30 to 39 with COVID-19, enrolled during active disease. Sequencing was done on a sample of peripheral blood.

In DNA form, the CDR3 reads TGTGCCAGCAGGTTGGCCGTGAACACTGAAGCTTTCTTT. It translates to CASRLAVNTEAFF. The chain couples TRBV7-9 to TRBJ1-1; D unclear. Germline CDR1 and CDR2: SEHNR and FQNEAQ (reference sequence). This CDR3 has 13 amino acids. Trimming took 6 bases from V and 0 from J, leaving 8 bases between them.